Below are 8 T cell receptor beta chains sequenced from a single sample in a study of T-cell memory formation after mild COVID-19. Each CDR3 protein gets one entry after TCRdb re-called the 5' RACE reads with MiXCR. The profile shows 350,000 to 500,000 distinct CDR3 sequences, more than 15% of them singletons. What was sequenced was PBMCs or a T cell subset sorted from them (not recorded which). The receptor set was obtained from a man younger than 35 who had mild COVID-19 (a few samples of this study predate the infection). Cell type and time point are not known.

In this sample, this clonotype turned up a few times. The rearrangement links TRBV7-2 to TRBJ2-7; D may be TRBD1 (5 bases). Germline V lookup: CDR1 SGHTA, CDR2 FQGNSA. The CDR3 runs to 15 residues. Deletions cut 1 base from V and 2 bases from J, with 12 bases between. In DNA form, the CDR3 reads TGTGCCAGCAGCTTAGGAGTCGACAGAACCTACGAGCAGTACGTC. It is translated as CASSLGVDRTYEQYV.

This clonotype has more than one count but fewer than ten. The rearrangement joins TRBV20-1 to TRBJ1-6; 9 bases are shared with TRBD1. The junction had 8 bases not matched to a gene; V was cut back by 3 bases and J by 11 bases. CDR3 length equals 14 residues. CDR1 is DFQATT, CDR2 SNEGSKA, per germline (reference sequence). CDR3 sequence reads: CSARITGGGAPLHF. In DNA, the CDR3 is TGCAGTGCTAGGATAACAGGGGGCGGTGCACCCCTCCACTTT.

This clonotype has only one observation. The chain has TRBV7-8 and TRBJ1-2, with D possibly being TRBD1 (5 bases). The germline CDR1 and CDR2 sequences are SGHVS and FQNEAQ. With 2 bases removed from V and 4 bases from J, the gap between germline ends came to 14 bases. The CDR3 runs 15 residues. The CDR3 reads CASSLREDRFYGYTF. In DNA form, the CDR3 reads TGTGCCAGCAGCTTACGTGAAGACAGATTCTATGGCTACACCTTC.

V usage is TRBV9 and J usage is TRBJ1-6; D ambiguous. This CDR3 is built from 15 residues. Per the germline V gene, CDR1 is SGDLS and CDR2 is YYNGEE. With 0 bases removed from V and 9 bases from J, the gap between germline ends came to 13 bases. The CDR3 sequence: CASSVGGSGTSPLHF. CDR3 in DNA: TGTGCCAGCAGCGTAGGAGGATCCGGAACTTCACCCCTCCACTTT.

The chain carries TRBV3-1 and TRBJ2-5, with unresolved D. This CDR3 region has 11 residues. V was cut by 5 bases and J by 7 bases, with 8 bases left in between. Germline values: CDR1 LGHDT, CDR2 YNNKEL (reference sequence). The CDR3 DNA sequence: TGTGCCAGCAGCACCGCGTGGACCCAGTACTTC. It codes for CASSTAWTQYF.

This clonotype came up a few times. This rearrangement joins TRBV12-3 or TRBV12-4 to TRBJ1-5; TRBD1 is a possible D gene (6 bases). V was shortened by 2 bases and J by 7 bases, with 12 bases between the two germline ends. This CDR3 has 14 amino acids. Here the CDR3 reads CASSLPGVGQPQHF. The CDR3 nucleotides read TGTGCCAGCAGTTTACCAGGGGTAGGGCAGCCCCAGCATTTT.

Written as DNA, the CDR3 is TGTGCCAGCAGCCAAGGTCTCGTCAGGGAGACCTATGGCTACACCTTC. Its translation is CASSQGLVRETYGYTF. The V and J genes are TRBV4-2 and TRBJ1-2; possible D gene TRBD1, 5 bases. Trimming shortened V by 1 base and J by 4 bases, and 16 bases separated the two germline ends. In germline, CDR1 is LGHNA, CDR2 YNFKEQ. The CDR3 loop spans 16 amino acids.

This clonotype was detected only a few times. Here the CDR3 reads CASSYPTSRINSPLHF. CDR3 nucleotides: TGTGCCAGCAGTTACCCGACCTCACGGATTAATTCACCCCTCCACTTT. The V call is TRBV6-2 or TRBV6-3, the J call TRBJ1-6; D remains ambiguous. Trimming cost V 2 bases and J 6 bases, with 14 bases left between them. This CDR3 contains 16 residues. The V gene's germline CDR1 is MNHEY and CDR2 SVGEGT.